The T cell receptor (beta chain) described here comes from a study of T cells in Graves' hyperthyroidism and ophthalmopathy. Notes on the study in general: In validation, the model predicted ophthalmopathy. These predictions came a median 6.5 months before onset.

The TCR beta CDR3 regions underwent amplification using RNA transcripts as the source. With the HTBI primer set, the TCR CDR3 went through a first round of RT-PCR. TCRdb passed the multiplex PCR reads through MiXCR, listing each CDR3 protein once. The table records fewer than 900,000 distinct CDR3 sequences, roughly a sixth of them present only once. This clonotype was detected a few times. Its antigen is not identified. The germline V gene encodes CDR1 SQVTM and CDR2 ANQGSEA. This CDR3 has 15 residues. V was pared by 5 bases and J by 2 bases, with 19 bases between. The PBMCs were taken from approximately 9.7 ml of fresh peripheral blood.

The receptor was derived from a woman in her forties or fifties with Graves' hyperthyroidism that later progressed to Graves' ophthalmopathy. This chain joins TRBV29-1 and TRBJ2-7; possible D gene TRBD2, 5 bases. The sample taken for sequencing was blood. The CDR3 is CSVKSGISSAYEQYF. The DNA for the CDR3 is TGCAGCGTTAAATCCGGGATATCGTCAGCCTACGAGCAGTACTTC.